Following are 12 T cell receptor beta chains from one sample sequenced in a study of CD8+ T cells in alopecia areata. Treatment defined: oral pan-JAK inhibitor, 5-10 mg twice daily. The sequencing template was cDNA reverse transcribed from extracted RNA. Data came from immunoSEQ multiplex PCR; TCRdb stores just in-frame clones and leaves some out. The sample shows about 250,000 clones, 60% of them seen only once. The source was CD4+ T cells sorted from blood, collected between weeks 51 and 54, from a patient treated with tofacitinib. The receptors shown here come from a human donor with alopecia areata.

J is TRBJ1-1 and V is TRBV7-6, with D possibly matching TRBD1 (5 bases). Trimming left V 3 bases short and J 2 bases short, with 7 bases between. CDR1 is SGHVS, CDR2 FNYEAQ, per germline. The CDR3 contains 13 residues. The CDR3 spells CASSFGTNTEAFF. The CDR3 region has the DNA TGTGCCAGCAGCTTCGGGACTAACACTGAAGCTTTCTTT.

The CDR3 reads CASSHGQGPDYEQYF. The CDR3 nucleotides are TGCGCCAGCAGCCACGGACAGGGGCCAGACTACGAGCAGTACTTC. The chain couples TRBV4-1 to TRBJ2-7, with 9 bases matching TRBD1. Germline V gene sequence: CDR1 MGHRA, CDR2 YSYEKL. With V trimmed by 3 bases and J by 3 bases, 6 bases remained unmatched. This CDR3 spans 15 amino acids.

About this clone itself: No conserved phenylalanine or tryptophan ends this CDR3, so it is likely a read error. CDR3 nucleotide sequence: TGTGCCAGCAGCTTCGGACTGAACACTGAAGCTTTCCTT. Protein: CASSFGLNTEAFL. This chain joins TRBV7-9 and TRBJ1-1; D not certain. This CDR3 has 13 residues. Trimming removed 3 bases at V and 0 bases at J, with 5 bases between. Germline assignment: CDR1 SEHNR and CDR2 FQNEAQ (reference sequence).

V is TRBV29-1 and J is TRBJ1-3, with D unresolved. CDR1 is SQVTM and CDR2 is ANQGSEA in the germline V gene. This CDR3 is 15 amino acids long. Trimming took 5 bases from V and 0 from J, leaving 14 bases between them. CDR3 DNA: TGCAGCGTTTCCCTCTCTCCTGGCTCTGGAAACACCATATATTTT. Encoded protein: CSVSLSPGSGNTIYF.

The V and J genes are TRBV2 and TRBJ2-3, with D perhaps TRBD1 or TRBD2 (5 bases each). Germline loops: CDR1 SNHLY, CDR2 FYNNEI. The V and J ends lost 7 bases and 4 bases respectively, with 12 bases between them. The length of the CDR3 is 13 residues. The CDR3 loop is CASIEGRADTQYF. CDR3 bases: TGTGCCAGCATTGAGGGGCGAGCAGATACGCAGTATTTT. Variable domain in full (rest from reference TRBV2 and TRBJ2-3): EPEVTQTPSHQVTQMGQEVILRCVPISNHLYFYWYRQILGQKVEFLVSFYNNEISEKSEIFDDQFSVERPDGSNFTLKIRSTKLEDSAMYFCASIEGRADTQYFGPGTRLTVL.

DNA for the CDR3: TGCGCCAGCCTCCCGGACAGTCCCAATCAGCCCCAGCATTTT. Protein: CASLPDSPNQPQHF. The chain carries TRBV4-1 and TRBJ1-5, with a weak D call TRBD1 (6 bases). The CDR3 sequence is 14 residues long. The V end was cut by 8 bases, the J end by 3 bases, with 14 bases between. Germline CDR1 and CDR2: MGHRA and YSYEKL.

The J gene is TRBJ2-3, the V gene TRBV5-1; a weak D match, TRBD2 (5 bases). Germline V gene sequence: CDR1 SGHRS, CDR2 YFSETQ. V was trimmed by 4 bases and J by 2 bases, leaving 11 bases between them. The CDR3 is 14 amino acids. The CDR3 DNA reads TGCGCCAGCAGCCTCGAGGGATTCACAGATACGCAGTATTTT. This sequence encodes CASSLEGFTDTQYF.

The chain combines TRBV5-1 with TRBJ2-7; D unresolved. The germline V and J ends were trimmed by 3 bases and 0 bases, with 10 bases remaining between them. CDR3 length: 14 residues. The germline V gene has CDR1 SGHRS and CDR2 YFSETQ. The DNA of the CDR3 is TGCGCCAGCAGCTATACGGAGAGCTCCTACGAGCAGTACTTC. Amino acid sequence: CASSYTESSYEQYF. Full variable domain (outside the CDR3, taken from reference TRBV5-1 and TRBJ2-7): KAGVTQTPRYLIKTRGQQVTLSCSPISGHRSVSWYQQTPGQGLQFLFEYFSETQRNKGNFPGRFSGRQFSNSRSEMNVSTLELGDSALYLCASSYTESSYEQYFGPGTRLTVT.

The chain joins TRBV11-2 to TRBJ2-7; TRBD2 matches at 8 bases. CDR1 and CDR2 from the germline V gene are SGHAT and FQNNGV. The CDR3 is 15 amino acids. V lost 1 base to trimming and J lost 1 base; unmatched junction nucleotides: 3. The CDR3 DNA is TGTGCCAGCAGCTTAGTCCCGGGGGGGTCCTACGAGCAGTACTTC. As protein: CASSLVPGGSYEQYF.

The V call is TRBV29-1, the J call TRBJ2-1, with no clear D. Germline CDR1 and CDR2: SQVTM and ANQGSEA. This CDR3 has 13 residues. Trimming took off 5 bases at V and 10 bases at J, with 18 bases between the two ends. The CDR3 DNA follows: TGCAGCGTTCTCAAAAGTGGTGGGTCCGAGCAGTTCTTC. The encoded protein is CSVLKSGGSEQFF.

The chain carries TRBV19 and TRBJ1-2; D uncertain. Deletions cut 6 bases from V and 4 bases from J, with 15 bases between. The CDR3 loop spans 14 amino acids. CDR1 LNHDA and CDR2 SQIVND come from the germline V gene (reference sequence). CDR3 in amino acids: CASRIHIAGYGYTF. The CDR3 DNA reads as TGTGCCAGTAGGATTCATATAGCTGGCTATGGCTACACCTTC.

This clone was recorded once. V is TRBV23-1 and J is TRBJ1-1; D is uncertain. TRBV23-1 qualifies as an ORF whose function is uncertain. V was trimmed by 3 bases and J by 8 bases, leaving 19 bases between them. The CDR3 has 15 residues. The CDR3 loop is CASSHSTTGVREAFF. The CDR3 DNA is TGCGCCAGCAGTCACTCGACGACGGGCGTACGGGAAGCTTTCTTT.